The 32 T cell receptor beta chains below come from one sample, sequenced in a study of blood T cell repertoires in COVID-19. Clones were read by immunoSEQ multiplex PCR, and TCRdb kept only the in-frame ones, dropping some. The table lists about 54,000 clones, about nine tenths of them singletons. Sequencing was done on a sample of peripheral blood. These receptors were taken from a woman between 40 and 55 years old with active COVID-19.

The chain joins TRBV19 to TRBJ1-5; 7 nucleotides line up with TRBD1. CDR3 size: 12 residues. Trimming removed 6 bases from V and 9 bases from J; junction bases left unmatched: 5. Germline V gene lookup returns CDR1 LNHDA and CDR2 SQIVND (reference sequence). The DNA of the CDR3 is TGTGCCAGTAGAGAGGGGGCAGGGCCCCAGCATTTT. Its translation is CASREGAGPQHF. Supplemented by reference TRBV19 and TRBJ1-5, the full variable domain reads DGGITQSPKYLFRKEGQNVTLSCEQNLNHDAMYWYRQDPGQGLRLIYYSQIVNDFQKGDIAEGYSVSREKKESFPLTVTSAQKNPTAFYLCASREGAGPQHFGDGTRLSIL.

The J gene is TRBJ2-5, the V gene TRBV7-2; 12 bases are a match to TRBD2. This CDR3 is built from 15 residues. V gave up 4 bases and J gave up 4 bases; unmatched junction bases: 4. Germline V CDR1 and CDR2: SGHTA, FQGNSA. The CDR3 loop is CASSSRLAGVETQYF. DNA of the CDR3: TGTGCCAGCAGCTCACGACTAGCGGGGGTAGAGACCCAGTACTTC.

V gene TRBV25-1 combines with J gene TRBJ2-1; TRBD2 matches 12 bases. Looked up from germline, CDR1 is MGHDK and CDR2 is SYGVNS. There are 17 residues in the CDR3. J lost 5 bases, V lost 1 base, and 6 bases had no gene match. The CDR3 sequence: CASSEFRLAGDHNEQFF. In DNA form, the CDR3 reads TGTGCCAGCAGTGAATTCAGACTAGCGGGGGACCACAATGAGCAGTTCTTC.

The gene calls are TRBV3-1 (or the pseudogene TRBV3-2) and TRBJ2-3, with D perhaps matching TRBD1 (6 bases). Germline V gene data show CDR1 as LGHDT and CDR2 as YNNKEL (reference sequence). The germline V and J ends were trimmed by 0 bases and 2 bases, with 9 bases remaining between them. CDR3 length: 15 amino acids. Here the CDR3 DNA reads TGTGCCAGCAGCCAAGAGGGGACATACACAGATACGCAGTATTTT. Amino acids: CASSQEGTYTDTQYF.

The rearrangement links TRBV4-1 to TRBJ1-4; 11 bases fit TRBD1. The CDR3 length is 17 residues. The V gene end was trimmed by 2 bases and the J gene end by 6 bases; junction bases not matched to a gene: 8. Germline V gene sequence: CDR1 MGHRA, CDR2 YSYEKL. The CDR3 sequence: CASSQTNTGQGDEKLFF. CDR3 nucleotide sequence: TGCGCCAGCAGCCAAACTAACACGGGACAGGGGGATGAAAAACTGTTTTTT.

The chain carries TRBV6-5 and TRBJ1-2; no definite D call. CDR3 length: 13 amino acids. V dropped 2 bases and J dropped 7 bases, with 11 bases sitting between them. In germline, CDR1 is MNHEY, CDR2 SVGAGI. CDR3 loop: CASSYDRVGGYTF. CDR3 DNA: TGTGCCAGCAGTTACGATCGGGTGGGTGGCTACACCTTC.

V is TRBV7-8 and J is TRBJ1-1; D is unclear. Trimming removed 2 bases from V and 1 base from J, with 5 bases in between. The V gene's germline CDR1 is SGHVS and CDR2 FQNEAQ. This CDR3 has 13 amino acids. The CDR3 DNA reads as TGTGCCAGCAGCTTATCTAGGAACACTGAAGCTTTCTTT. Translated, it gives CASSLSRNTEAFF.

V is TRBV10-1 and J is TRBJ2-3; D not resolved. Between the trimmed V and J ends, which lost 3 bases and 2 bases, there was a span of 6 bases. CDR3 length: 13 amino acids. Germline V gene sequence: CDR1 WNHNN, CDR2 SYGVQD (reference sequence). The CDR3 bases are TGCGCCAGCAGTGACAGGTCCACAGATACGCAGTATTTT. Encoded protein: CASSDRSTDTQYF.

This clone came up once. This chain links TRBV2 with TRBJ1-2; 12 bases are shared with TRBD1. The V gene end was trimmed by 6 bases and the J gene end by 8 bases; junction bases not matched to a gene: 10. CDR1 is SNHLY and CDR2 is FYNNEI in the germline V gene. The CDR3 sequence is 15 residues long. In nucleotides, the CDR3 is TGTGCCAGCAGGAAGATTTCCGGGACAGGGGGCGGCTACACCTTC. As protein: CASRKISGTGGGYTF.

This chain connects TRBV5-1 to TRBJ2-3, with 9 nucleotides matching TRBD2. Germline values: CDR1 SGHRS, CDR2 YFSETQ. V shed 1 base and J 6 bases; nucleotides not matched to a gene: 6. CDR3 length: 15 residues. The CDR3 loop is CASSLSSGGSDTQYF. The DNA for the CDR3 is TGCGCCAGCAGCTTGTCCAGCGGGGGGAGCGATACGCAGTATTTT. The full variable domain, completed using reference TRBV5-1 and TRBJ2-3, is KAGVTQTPRYLIKTRGQQVTLSCSPISGHRSVSWYQQTPGQGLQFLFEYFSETQRNKGNFPGRFSGRQFSNSRSEMNVSTLELGDSALYLCASSLSSGGSDTQYFGPGTRLTVL.

The gene calls are TRBV7-6 and TRBJ2-5, with 9 bases matching TRBD2. Germline CDR1 SGHVS, CDR2 FNYEAQ. Losses at the gene ends were 5 bases for V and 4 bases for J; bases not matched to a gene: 11. The CDR3 is 16 amino acids. The CDR3 DNA reads TGTGCCAGCAGCCCTACGACCCTAGCGGGGAGAGAGACCCAGTACTTC. It is translated as CASSPTTLAGRETQYF.

The V gene is TRBV7-2, the J gene TRBJ1-6; no firm D call. Trimming cost V 6 bases and J 5 bases, with 14 bases left between them. The CDR3 covers 15 residues. Germline V gives CDR1 SGHTA, CDR2 FQGNSA. CDR3 DNA sequence: TGTGCCAGCAGGGGCATCCCTCTCAATAATTCACCCCTCCACTTT. Translating gives CASRGIPLNNSPLHF.

The CDR3 nucleotides are TGCAGCGTTGAAGAACTAACAGCGGATCAGCCCCAGCATTTT. As protein: CSVEELTADQPQHF. The V call is TRBV29-1, the J call TRBJ1-5, with D hard to call. Trimming cost V 0 bases and J 5 bases, with 11 bases left between them. The CDR3 length is 14 residues. Germline V lookup: CDR1 SQVTM, CDR2 ANQGSEA.

The chain carries TRBV19 and TRBJ1-4; 7 positions agree with TRBD1. The CDR3 runs 13 residues. Trimming took 5 bases from V and 7 from J; bases not matched to a gene: 4. Germline values: CDR1 LNHDA, CDR2 SQIVND (reference sequence). The CDR3 sequence: CASSGGGGEKLFF. CDR3 in DNA: TGTGCCAGTAGTGGAGGGGGCGGTGAAAAACTGTTTTTT. The full variable domain, in which reference TRBV19 and TRBJ1-4 provide the parts outside the CDR3, is DGGITQSPKYLFRKEGQNVTLSCEQNLNHDAMYWYRQDPGQGLRLIYYSQIVNDFQKGDIAEGYSVSREKKESFPLTVTSAQKNPTAFYLCASSGGGGEKLFFGSGTQLSVL.

This chain uses TRBV3-1 (or the pseudogene TRBV3-2) with TRBJ1-5, with D unresolved. V dropped 1 base and J dropped 5 bases, with 6 bases sitting between them. Per germline, CDR1 LGHDT and CDR2 YNNKEL (reference sequence). This CDR3 contains 13 residues. The CDR3 loop reads CASSQVRDQPQHF. CDR3 nucleotides: TGTGCCAGCAGCCAAGTGAGGGATCAGCCCCAGCATTTT.

This chain connects TRBV2 to TRBJ2-2; 9 nucleotides line up with TRBD1. Germline loops: CDR1 SNHLY, CDR2 FYNNEI. Germline trimming cut 3 bases from V and 4 bases from J; bases unmatched to any gene: 9. This CDR3 has 17 residues. CDR3 in DNA: TGTGCCAGCAGTGACCAGACAGGGGGAGGAGGCACCGGGGAGCTGTTTTTT. Protein sequence: CASSDQTGGGGTGELFF.

The chain employs TRBV5-1 and TRBJ2-7; perhaps TRBD1 as D (5 bases). Trimming took 0 bases from V and 0 from J, leaving 7 bases between them. CDR3 length: 14 residues. Germline lookup yields CDR1 SGHRS and CDR2 YFSETQ. CDR3 protein: CASSLGDSSYEQYF. As DNA, the CDR3 is TGCGCCAGCAGCTTGGGCGACAGCTCCTACGAGCAGTACTTC.

The rearrangement joins TRBV12-3 or TRBV12-4 to TRBJ2-1; 7 bases align to TRBD1. With V trimmed by 6 bases and J by 6 bases, 5 bases remained unmatched. The CDR3 consists of 13 residues. The CDR3 bases are TGTGCCAGCAGAATAGACAGGGTCAATGAGCAGTTCTTC. This encodes CASRIDRVNEQFF.

This chain links TRBV19 with TRBJ2-6, with TRBD2 as a possible D gene (6 bases). Germline CDR1 LNHDA, CDR2 SQIVND (reference sequence). With 5 bases removed from V and 2 bases from J, the gap between germline ends came to 13 bases. This CDR3 has 16 amino acids. CDR3 DNA: TGTGCCAGTAGTTTCTCGACTAGGCCTGGGGCCAACGTCCTGACTTTC. Its translation is CASSFSTRPGANVLTF.

This clone was picked up one time. The CDR3 bases are TGTGCCAGCAGCCCCCACCCCGCAGGACTAGCGAAGGCCTACAATGAGCAGTTCTTC. Translating it yields CASSPHPAGLAKAYNEQFF. V is TRBV9 and J is TRBJ2-1; the match to TRBD2 covers 9 bases. V trimming: 4 bases; J trimming: 2 bases; junction bases outside the gene matches: 16. This CDR3 has 19 residues. Germline V gene data show CDR1 as SGDLS and CDR2 as YYNGEE.

The chain is built from TRBV21-1 and TRBJ1-2; the listed D gene, TRBD1, was not tested against the DNA. TRBV21-1 is deemed a pseudogene. This CDR3 region has 18 residues. The CDR3 sequence: CASSKAWDSIVGVYGYTF. The CDR3 bases are TGTGCCAGCAGCAAAGCTTGGGACAGCATAGTAGGGGTCTATGGCTACACCTTC.

The chain is built from TRBV5-6 and TRBJ1-2; D gene ambiguous. Germline V CDR1 and CDR2: SGHDT, YYEEEE. There are 14 residues in the CDR3. Trimming pared 6 bases from V and 8 bases from J, leaving 20 bases between. The CDR3 coding sequence is TGTGCCAGCAACCTCGTGATCCGCGGGAGAGGCTACACCTTC. Translating gives CASNLVIRGRGYTF.

The chain carries TRBV2 and TRBJ2-2; D uncertain. Per germline, CDR1 SNHLY and CDR2 FYNNEI. V gave up 8 bases and J gave up 8 bases, with 15 bases separating them. The CDR3 is 13 amino acids. CDR3: CASYPSGAGELFF. The CDR3 nucleotides read TGTGCCAGCTATCCCTCGGGTGCGGGGGAGCTGTTTTTT.

The chain employs TRBV19 and TRBJ2-3; the match to TRBD2 covers 7 bases. Losses at the gene ends were 7 bases for V and 0 bases for J; bases not matched to a gene: 7. CDR1 is LNHDA, CDR2 SQIVND, per germline (reference sequence). This CDR3 contains 15 residues. CDR3 in DNA: TGTGCCAGTACAATATCGGGACTAAGCACAGATACGCAGTATTTT. This gives the protein CASTISGLSTDTQYF.

J is TRBJ2-4 and V is TRBV9; D is unresolved. V lost 0 bases and J lost 7, with 8 bases in between. Germline V gene lookup returns CDR1 SGDLS and CDR2 YYNGEE. The CDR3 totals 13 residues. The CDR3 DNA is TGTGCCAGCAGCGTAGGATCCGGGAACATTCAGTACTTC. It is translated as CASSVGSGNIQYF.

The gene calls are TRBV2 and TRBJ2-2, with 9 bases identical to TRBD1. CDR1 is SNHLY and CDR2 is FYNNEI in the germline V gene. The CDR3 has 15 residues. V trimming: 7 bases; J trimming: 5 bases; junction bases outside the gene matches: 8. The CDR3 loop is CASKWGDRATGELFF. For the CDR3, the DNA is TGTGCCAGCAAGTGGGGGGACAGGGCGACCGGGGAGCTGTTTTTT.

The chain links TRBV4-2 to TRBJ2-1; TRBD1 agrees at 8 bases. Germline V CDR1 and CDR2: LGHNA, YNFKEQ. The CDR3 consists of 16 residues. The V segment lost 3 bases and the J segment 0 bases; nucleotides outside the gene matches: 4. CDR3 residues: CASSQITGGSYNEQFF. The DNA for the CDR3 is TGTGCCAGCAGCCAGATTACAGGGGGCTCCTACAATGAGCAGTTCTTC.

The chain carries TRBV19 and TRBJ1-1; D perhaps matches TRBD1 (5 bases). Germline CDR1 reads LNHDA; CDR2 reads SQIVND (reference sequence). The V gene lost 7 bases and the J gene lost 5 bases, with 14 bases spanning the gap. This CDR3 has 13 residues. The CDR3 loop reads CASTSGGWTEAFF. DNA for the CDR3: TGTGCCAGTACATCCGGGGGGTGGACTGAAGCTTTCTTT. The full variable domain, its missing parts supplied by reference TRBV19 and TRBJ1-1, is DGGITQSPKYLFRKEGQNVTLSCEQNLNHDAMYWYRQDPGQGLRLIYYSQIVNDFQKGDIAEGYSVSREKKESFPLTVTSAQKNPTAFYLCASTSGGWTEAFFGQGTRLTVV.

The chain joins TRBV7-2 to TRBJ1-4; D unresolved. Trimming stripped 5 bases from V and 0 bases from J, with 10 bases between. The germline CDR1 and CDR2 sequences are SGHTA and FQGNSA. CDR3 size: 15 residues. CDR3 in amino acids: CASSGSGTTNEKLFF. The DNA of the CDR3 is TGTGCCAGCAGCGGGAGCGGGACAACTAATGAAAAACTGTTTTTT.

The chain recombines TRBV29-1 with TRBJ2-3, with D perhaps TRBD1 (5 bases). Between the trimmed V and J ends, which lost 6 bases and 0 bases, there was a span of 16 bases. Germline CDR1 SQVTM, CDR2 ANQGSEA. There are 15 residues in the CDR3. Here the CDR3 reads CSVGLTASSTDTQYF. As DNA, the CDR3 is TGCAGCGTGGGATTGACAGCATCTAGCACAGATACGCAGTATTTT.

This chain links TRBV3-1 (or the pseudogene TRBV3-2) with TRBJ1-5; perhaps TRBD1 as D (5 bases). Deletions cut 0 bases from V and 1 base from J, with 10 bases between. CDR3 length: 16 amino acids. From germline, CDR1 is LGHDT and CDR2 YNNKEL (reference sequence). For the CDR3, the DNA is TGTGCCAGCAGCCAAGAAGCAGGGAGGAGCAATCAGCCCCAGCATTTT. Amino acid sequence: CASSQEAGRSNQPQHF.

The chain couples TRBV5-6 to TRBJ1-2, with unresolved D. Trimming stripped 0 bases from V and 0 bases from J, with 6 bases between. Germline V CDR1 and CDR2: SGHDT, YYEEEE. CDR3 length: 14 residues. CDR3 sequence reads: CASSLVLPNYGYTF. CDR3 sequence (DNA): TGTGCCAGCAGCTTGGTCCTTCCTAACTATGGCTACACCTTC.